Shown below are 18 T cell receptor beta chains from a single sample sequenced in a study of CD8+ T cells in alopecia areata. Reverse transcribed after extraction, RNA yielded cDNA as the sequencing template. The repertoire was sequenced with immunoSEQ multiplex PCR; TCRdb's copy has only in-frame clones and lacks some. The sample shows under 70,000 clones, about 96% of them seen only once. Sequencing was performed on CD8+ T cells sorted from blood, taken at week 0. The receptors here all came from a human donor with alopecia areata.

This clone occurred a few times. The chain links TRBV19 to TRBJ1-5, with D unclear. Per the germline V gene, CDR1 is LNHDA and CDR2 is SQIVND (reference sequence). The CDR3 covers 13 residues. V lost 6 bases and J lost 2, with 8 bases in between. The CDR3 is CASSLVGNQPQHF. CDR3 DNA sequence: TGTGCCAGTAGCCTAGTCGGCAATCAGCCCCAGCATTTT.

V and J are TRBV11-2 and TRBJ2-6; D remains ambiguous. This CDR3 contains 18 residues. Germline V gives CDR1 SGHAT, CDR2 FQNNGV. V shed 2 bases and J shed 0 bases, with 14 bases lying between them. The CDR3 region is CASSLSGSLRSGANVLTF. The CDR3 DNA reads as TGTGCCAGCAGCTTATCGGGCAGTCTTCGCTCTGGGGCCAACGTCCTGACTTTC.

The chain recombines TRBV5-1 with TRBJ2-1; TRBD1 agrees at 7 bases. V gave up 4 bases and J gave up 4 bases; unmatched junction bases: 8. The CDR3 contains 15 residues. The V gene's germline CDR1 is SGHRS and CDR2 YFSETQ. The CDR3 coding sequence is TGCGCCAGCAGCACAGGAGACAGGGTTTACAATGAGCAGTTCTTC. Translated: CASSTGDRVYNEQFF.

The count of this clone is one. The genes are TRBV29-1 and TRBJ2-7, with no clear D. Germline V lookup: CDR1 SQVTM, CDR2 ANQGSEA. With 4 bases removed from V and 1 base from J, the gap between germline ends came to 11 bases. The CDR3 runs 13 residues. CDR3 DNA: TGCAGCGTTGTCGGGCGAACATCCTACGAGCAGTACTTC. It codes for CSVVGRTSYEQYF.

The CDR3 loop is CATSSPRAPTSTDTQYF. In DNA, the CDR3 is TGTGCCACCAGCAGCCCCCGGGCACCCACTAGCACAGATACGCAGTATTTT. The V gene is TRBV15, the J gene TRBJ2-3, with D uncertain. V gave up 3 bases and J gave up 0 bases, with 16 bases separating them. The CDR3 consists of 17 residues. The germline V gene encodes CDR1 LNHNV and CDR2 YYDKDF (reference sequence). Drawing the rest from reference TRBV15 and TRBJ2-3, the complete variable domain is DAMVIQNPRYQVTQFGKPVTLSCSQTLNHNVMYWYQQKSSQAPKLLFHYYDKDFNNEADTPDNFQSRRPNTSFCFLDIRSPGLGDTAMYLCATSSPRAPTSTDTQYFGPGTRLTVL.

The chain employs TRBV12-5 and TRBJ2-5, with unresolved D. The CDR3 has 14 amino acids. V gave up 0 bases and J gave up 2 bases, with 7 bases separating them. Looked up from germline, CDR1 is LGHNT and CDR2 is FRNRAP. For the CDR3, the DNA is TGTGCTAGTGGTTTGGTACCGGAACAAGAGACCCAGTACTTC. Translating it yields CASGLVPEQETQYF.

The genes are TRBV7-2 and TRBJ1-5; D is perhaps TRBD1 (6 bases). The CDR3 consists of 16 residues. Germline assignment: CDR1 SGHTA and CDR2 FQGNSA. The V gene lost 2 bases and the J gene lost 4 bases, with 15 bases spanning the gap. DNA of the CDR3: TGTGCCAGCAGCTTACGGTCTGGGACACTTAATCAGCCCCAGCATTTT. Its protein is CASSLRSGTLNQPQHF.

V gene TRBV7-4 combines with J gene TRBJ2-5; 8 bases fit TRBD2. The CDR3 covers 13 residues. Germline CDR1 is SGHVT and CDR2 is SQSDAQ. The junction had 6 bases not matched to a gene; V was cut back by 2 bases and J by 10 bases. In DNA, the CDR3 is TGTGCCAGCAGCTTACCGGGACTAGAGCTCCAGTACTTC. Protein product: CASSLPGLELQYF.

The V and J genes are TRBV29-1 and TRBJ2-1, with TRBD1 identical over 8 bases. After removal of 2 bases from V and 3 bases from J, the junction contained 3 bases not matched to a gene. Germline assignment: CDR1 SQVTM and CDR2 ANQGSEA. This CDR3 has 14 amino acids. In DNA, the CDR3 is TGCAGCGTTGAATTAGGGACAGGCTACAATGAGCAGTTCTTC. This encodes CSVELGTGYNEQFF.

This clone was detected once. This chain uses TRBV29-1 with TRBJ2-1; D gene uncertain. The V end lost 1 base, the J end lost 8 bases, and 12 bases lay between the germline ends. This CDR3 has 13 amino acids. The germline CDR1 and CDR2 sequences are SQVTM and ANQGSEA. In nucleotides, the CDR3 is TGCAGCGTTGAAGTGGGTGCGTCGGATGAGCAGTTCTTC. Translation gives CSVEVGASDEQFF.

In its sample, this clone was seen a few times. The chain combines TRBV28 with TRBJ1-1; the match to TRBD1 covers 8 bases. The CDR3 spans 13 residues. Per the germline V gene, CDR1 is MDHEN and CDR2 is SYDVKM. The ends lost 5 bases at V and 3 bases at J; junction bases unmatched: 2. In DNA, the CDR3 is TGTGCCAGCAGTGACAGGGGATACACTGAAGCTTTCTTT. It is translated as CASSDRGYTEAFF.

The chain uses TRBV2 and TRBJ1-2, with D tentatively TRBD1 (5 bases). The CDR3 spans 12 residues. V lost 11 bases and J 8 bases, leaving 18 bases between the germline ends. The V gene's germline CDR1 is SNHLY and CDR2 FYNNEI. The CDR3: CAWNRPIRGYTF. The CDR3 coding sequence is TGTGCCTGGAACAGGCCAATTCGAGGCTACACCTTC.

J is TRBJ2-1 and V is TRBV18; 10 bases agree with TRBD2. From germline, CDR1 is KGHSH and CDR2 LQKENI. Losses at the gene ends were 3 bases for V and 7 bases for J; bases not matched to a gene: 3. This CDR3 region has 14 residues. The CDR3 protein is CASSPSSGGNEQFF. For the CDR3, the DNA is TGTGCCAGCTCACCGAGTAGCGGGGGGAATGAGCAGTTCTTC.

J is TRBJ2-3 and V is TRBV27, with 10 bases fitting TRBD2. The CDR3 spans 17 residues. CDR1 MNHEY and CDR2 SMNVEV come from the germline V gene (reference sequence). J gave up 0 bases and V 5 bases, and 8 bases lay outside the gene matches. In nucleotides, the CDR3 is TGTGCCAGCAGTCAAACACTAGCGGGGCCCAGCACAGATACGCAGTATTTT. Amino acids: CASSQTLAGPSTDTQYF.

This chain joins TRBV6-1 and TRBJ2-5, with 10 nucleotides matching TRBD2. The CDR3 consists of 19 residues. The V and J ends lost 2 bases and 5 bases, in that order; junction bases with no gene match: 17. Looked up from germline, CDR1 is MNHNS and CDR2 is SASEGT. The DNA of the CDR3 is TGTGCCAGCAGTGAAAGGAGTAGCGGGGGGACCTTCGTTTGGGAGACCCAGTACTTC. Translated, it gives CASSERSSGGTFVWETQYF.

The rearrangement uses TRBV7-2 and TRBJ2-7; no clear D gene. The V end lost 5 bases, the J end lost 3 bases, and 5 bases lay between the germline ends. This CDR3 region has 11 residues. Germline V gene sequence: CDR1 SGHTA, CDR2 FQGNSA. The CDR3 nucleotides read TGTGCCAGCAGCCCTGGCTACGAGCAGTACTTC. Protein: CASSPGYEQYF. The entire variable domain, with the rest obtained from reference TRBV7-2 and TRBJ2-7, is as follows: GAGVSQSPSNKVTEKGKDVELRCDPISGHTALYWYRQSLGQGLEFLIYFQGNSAPDKSGLPSDRFSAERTGGSVSTLTIQRTQQEDSAVYLCASSPGYEQYFGPGTRLTVT.

This clone was counted between two and nine times. The chain is built from TRBV6-1 and TRBJ2-4, with TRBD1 identical over 7 bases. Germline CDR1 reads MNHNS; CDR2 reads SASEGT. V lost 8 bases, J lost 16 bases, and 11 bases stayed unmatched. The CDR3 has 11 amino acids. The CDR3 nucleotides read TGTGCCAGCTTCCTCGGGACAGCCTCTTACTTC. This translates into CASFLGTASYF.

The chain has TRBV6-5 and TRBJ2-7; maybe TRBD2 (7 bases). Germline values: CDR1 MNHEY, CDR2 SVGAGI. The CDR3 has 15 amino acids. With 6 bases removed from V and 2 bases from J, the gap between germline ends came to 17 bases. This CDR3 reads CASRPTGGSPYEQYF. The CDR3 nucleotides read TGTGCCAGCAGACCGACGGGGGGCAGTCCCTACGAGCAGTACTTC.